This is a list of T cell receptor beta chains from one sample in a study of shared clonotypes between healthy human individuals. Method: immunoSEQ multiplex PCR; TCRdb's copy keeps in-frame clones and lacks some. Of about 1 million clones in the sample, about 80% are singletons; the top ten hold 1.4%. Sequencing used memory CD4+ T cells sorted from blood. The receptors stem from a man between 18 and 35 years old in good health. Both conserved end residues are part of each CDR3. Each record gives: CDR3 protein, CDR3 DNA, clone size, J gene, D gene, V gene. A D gene is named only where the DNA matches it firmly. Part of the rows lack a size; the others show once, few, many or a class for expanded clones.

CASSLWAENSPLHF | TGTGCCAGCAGCTTGTGGGCAGAAAATTCACCCCTCCACTTT | once | TRBJ1-6 | . | TRBV5-4
CASSLVVERGYTF | TGTGCCAGCAGCTTGGTTGTGGAGCGGGGCTACACCTTC | . | TRBJ1-2 | . | TRBV5-4
CASSLGQGLLSGNTIYF | TGTGCCAGCAGCTTAGGACAGGGCCTCCTCTCTGGAAACACCATATATTTT | once | TRBJ1-3 | TRBD1 | TRBV7-9
CASSWGQTTEAFF | TGTGCCAGCAGCTGGGGACAGACCACTGAAGCTTTCTTT | . | TRBJ1-1 | TRBD1 | TRBV7-8
CASSFRGLNSPLHF | TGTGCCAGCAGCTTCCGTGGCCTTAATTCACCCCTCCACTTT | . | TRBJ1-6 | . | TRBV9
CASSQGNRRVPEAFF | TGTGCCAGCAGCCAAGGTAACCGGCGGGTCCCTGAAGCTTTCTTT | many | TRBJ1-1 | . | TRBV14
CASRAGTGSGYTQYF | TGTGCCAGCAGAGCCGGGACAGGCTCGGGGTATACGCAGTATTTT | . | TRBJ2-3 | TRBD1 | TRBV6-5
CASSLSLRDPQPQHF | TGTGCCAGCAGCTTGTCTTTGCGGGATCCTCAGCCCCAGCATTTT | . | TRBJ1-5 | . | TRBV5-5
CASSLQQGLQPQHF | TGTGCCAGTAGCCTCCAACAGGGTTTACAGCCCCAGCATTTT | . | TRBJ1-5 | . | TRBV19
CASTASGGMNTEAFF | TGTGCCAGCACCGCATCGGGAGGGATGAACACTGAAGCTTTCTTT | . | TRBJ1-1 | . | TRBV5-4
CASSLAAGVQFF | TGTGCCAGCAGCTTGGCGGCAGGGGTTCAGTTCTTC | . | TRBJ2-1 | . | TRBV5-8
CAGGPGLPSSYEQYF | TGTGCCGGGGGGCCGGGACTCCCGAGCTCCTACGAGCAGTACTTC | . | TRBJ2-7 | . | TRBV2
CASSYQLTYGYTF | TGTGCCAGCAGTTACCAGTTAACCTATGGCTACACCTTC | . | TRBJ1-2 | . | TRBV6-5
CSVDRTYNEQFF | TGCAGCGTTGATCGAACCTACAATGAGCAGTTCTTC | . | TRBJ2-1 | . | TRBV29-1
CATSRVGAASYEQYF | TGTGCCACCAGCAGAGTTGGGGCAGCGTCCTACGAGCAGTACTTC | . | TRBJ2-7 | . | TRBV15
CASSPSPGIAGYTF | TGTGCCAGCAGTCCATCTCCGGGGATTGCTGGCTACACCTTC | . | TRBJ1-2 | . | TRBV6-5
CASSLPGQSGEKLFF | TGTGCCAGCAGCTTACCGGGACAGTCGGGAGAAAAACTGTTTTTT | . | TRBJ1-4 | TRBD1 | TRBV7-2
CASSSEGNSPLHF | TGTGCCAGCTCATCTGAGGGAAATTCACCCCTCCACTTT | . | TRBJ1-6 | . | TRBV18
CASSPLGKTGNQNEQFF | TGTGCCAGCTCACCACTGGGAAAGACAGGGAATCAGAATGAGCAGTTCTTC | . | TRBJ2-1 | TRBD1 | TRBV18
CASSVTGDQETQYF | TGTGCCAGCAGTGTAACAGGGGACCAAGAGACCCAGTACTTC | . | TRBJ2-5 | TRBD1 | TRBV25-1
CASSSRTSGIYEQYF | TGTGCCAGCAGCTCCCGGACTAGCGGGATCTACGAGCAGTACTTC | . | TRBJ2-7 | TRBD2 | TRBV7-2
CASSHSDRDNSYNSPLHF | TGCGCCAGCAGTCATTCCGATCGGGATAACTCCTATAATTCACCCCTCCACTTT | . | TRBJ1-6 | . | TRBV23-1
CAWKDGLGTEAFF | TGTGCCTGGAAAGACGGCCTTGGCACTGAAGCTTTCTTT | . | TRBJ1-1 | . | TRBV30
CASSRGTGEAEQYF | TGTGCCAGCAGCCGTGGGACAGGGGAGGCCGAGCAGTACTTC | . | TRBJ2-7 | TRBD1 | TRBV7-2
CASSDRGAGPCLSGYTF | TGCGCCAGCAGTGACCGGGGGGCAGGTCCGTGTTTGAGTGGCTACACCTTC | few | TRBJ1-2 | . | TRBV10-1
CASSSGEGDTQYF | TGTGCCAGCAGCTCCGGAGAAGGAGATACGCAGTATTTT | few | TRBJ2-3 | . | TRBV7-2
CSAGVGFDTEAFF | TGCAGCGCTGGGGTCGGGTTCGACACTGAAGCTTTCTTT | few | TRBJ1-1 | . | TRBV29-1
CASSPIMGLAAGELFF | TGTGCCAGCTCACCAATCATGGGACTAGCTGCCGGGGAGCTGTTTTTT | . | TRBJ2-2 | TRBD2 | TRBV18
CASSRLAGGRQETQYF | TGTGCCAGCAGCCGACTAGCGGGAGGGCGTCAAGAGACCCAGTACTTC | . | TRBJ2-5 | TRBD2 | TRBV11-2
CASSRQGGNSPLHF | TGTGCCAGCAGCCGACAGGGCGGCAATTCACCCCTCCACTTT | . | TRBJ1-6 | TRBD1 | TRBV7-6
CASSLAQLAGGQETQYF | TGTGCCAGCAGCTTGGCCCAACTAGCGGGAGGGCAAGAGACCCAGTACTTC | . | TRBJ2-5 | TRBD2 | TRBV5-4
CASSSGDSETQYF | TGCGCCAGCAGCTCGGGGGACTCCGAGACCCAGTACTTC | . | TRBJ2-5 | . | TRBV5-1
CAWSTPGGGQPQHF | TGTGCCTGGAGCACACCGGGGGGTGGGCAGCCCCAGCATTTT | few | TRBJ1-5 | . | TRBV30
CASTLITGGYTF | TGTGCCAGCACCTTGATAACTGGTGGCTACACCTTC | once | TRBJ1-2 | . | TRBV5-5
CASSYGAAVQETQYF | TGTGCCAGCAGTTACGGGGCAGCCGTTCAAGAGACCCAGTACTTC | . | TRBJ2-5 | . | TRBV6-5
CASSLQGTSGNKRPQYF | TGTGCCAGCAGCTTACAGGGGACTAGCGGAAACAAGAGACCCCAGTACTTC | . | TRBJ2-5 | TRBD2 | TRBV7-2
CASSPWTGSEQYF | TGTGCCAGCAGTCCATGGACAGGTAGCGAGCAGTACTTC | few | TRBJ2-7 | TRBD1 | TRBV6-5
CASSVGQGGTTEAFF | TGTGCCAGCAGCGTAGGACAGGGAGGCACCACTGAAGCTTTCTTT | . | TRBJ1-1 | TRBD1 | TRBV9
CAWSVGTLDEQYF | TGTGCCTGGAGTGTAGGGACTCTCGACGAGCAGTACTTC | . | TRBJ2-7 | . | TRBV30
CASSGRTVNTEAFF | TGTGCCAGCAGTGGGCGAACAGTGAACACTGAAGCTTTCTTT | once | TRBJ1-1 | . | TRBV6-5
CASSFLGGTGSGKLFF | TGTGCCAGCAGTTTCCTCGGCGGGACCGGGTCGGGAAAACTGTTTTTT | . | TRBJ1-4 | . | TRBV27
CASSQLAGSYEQYF | TGTGCCAGTAGTCAACTAGCGGGGTCCTACGAGCAGTACTTC | . | TRBJ2-7 | TRBD2 | TRBV19